The sequence of this T cell receptor beta chain was determined in a study of blood T cell repertoires in COVID-19. At the level of the study: From T cells, B-cell-depleted T cells, or PBMCs came the material, which was cDNA or gDNA.

This CDR3 region has 15 residues. Germline loops: CDR1 MNHEY, CDR2 SVGAGI. V gave up 1 base and J gave up 5 bases; unmatched junction bases: 2. Libraries were prepared by immunoSEQ multiplex PCR; TCRdb keeps only in-frame clonotypes and omits some of them. The sample lists 60,000 to 65,000 clones, more than 60% seen once, with 15% to 20% in the top ten. The chain couples TRBV6-5 to TRBJ2-1; 10 bases match TRBD2. This receptor was obtained from a man aged 55-75 years with acute or convalescent COVID-19. Source material: peripheral blood. This CDR3 is CASSYFSGRNNEQFF. DNA of the CDR3: TGTGCCAGCAGTTACTTTAGCGGGAGGAACAATGAGCAGTTCTTC.